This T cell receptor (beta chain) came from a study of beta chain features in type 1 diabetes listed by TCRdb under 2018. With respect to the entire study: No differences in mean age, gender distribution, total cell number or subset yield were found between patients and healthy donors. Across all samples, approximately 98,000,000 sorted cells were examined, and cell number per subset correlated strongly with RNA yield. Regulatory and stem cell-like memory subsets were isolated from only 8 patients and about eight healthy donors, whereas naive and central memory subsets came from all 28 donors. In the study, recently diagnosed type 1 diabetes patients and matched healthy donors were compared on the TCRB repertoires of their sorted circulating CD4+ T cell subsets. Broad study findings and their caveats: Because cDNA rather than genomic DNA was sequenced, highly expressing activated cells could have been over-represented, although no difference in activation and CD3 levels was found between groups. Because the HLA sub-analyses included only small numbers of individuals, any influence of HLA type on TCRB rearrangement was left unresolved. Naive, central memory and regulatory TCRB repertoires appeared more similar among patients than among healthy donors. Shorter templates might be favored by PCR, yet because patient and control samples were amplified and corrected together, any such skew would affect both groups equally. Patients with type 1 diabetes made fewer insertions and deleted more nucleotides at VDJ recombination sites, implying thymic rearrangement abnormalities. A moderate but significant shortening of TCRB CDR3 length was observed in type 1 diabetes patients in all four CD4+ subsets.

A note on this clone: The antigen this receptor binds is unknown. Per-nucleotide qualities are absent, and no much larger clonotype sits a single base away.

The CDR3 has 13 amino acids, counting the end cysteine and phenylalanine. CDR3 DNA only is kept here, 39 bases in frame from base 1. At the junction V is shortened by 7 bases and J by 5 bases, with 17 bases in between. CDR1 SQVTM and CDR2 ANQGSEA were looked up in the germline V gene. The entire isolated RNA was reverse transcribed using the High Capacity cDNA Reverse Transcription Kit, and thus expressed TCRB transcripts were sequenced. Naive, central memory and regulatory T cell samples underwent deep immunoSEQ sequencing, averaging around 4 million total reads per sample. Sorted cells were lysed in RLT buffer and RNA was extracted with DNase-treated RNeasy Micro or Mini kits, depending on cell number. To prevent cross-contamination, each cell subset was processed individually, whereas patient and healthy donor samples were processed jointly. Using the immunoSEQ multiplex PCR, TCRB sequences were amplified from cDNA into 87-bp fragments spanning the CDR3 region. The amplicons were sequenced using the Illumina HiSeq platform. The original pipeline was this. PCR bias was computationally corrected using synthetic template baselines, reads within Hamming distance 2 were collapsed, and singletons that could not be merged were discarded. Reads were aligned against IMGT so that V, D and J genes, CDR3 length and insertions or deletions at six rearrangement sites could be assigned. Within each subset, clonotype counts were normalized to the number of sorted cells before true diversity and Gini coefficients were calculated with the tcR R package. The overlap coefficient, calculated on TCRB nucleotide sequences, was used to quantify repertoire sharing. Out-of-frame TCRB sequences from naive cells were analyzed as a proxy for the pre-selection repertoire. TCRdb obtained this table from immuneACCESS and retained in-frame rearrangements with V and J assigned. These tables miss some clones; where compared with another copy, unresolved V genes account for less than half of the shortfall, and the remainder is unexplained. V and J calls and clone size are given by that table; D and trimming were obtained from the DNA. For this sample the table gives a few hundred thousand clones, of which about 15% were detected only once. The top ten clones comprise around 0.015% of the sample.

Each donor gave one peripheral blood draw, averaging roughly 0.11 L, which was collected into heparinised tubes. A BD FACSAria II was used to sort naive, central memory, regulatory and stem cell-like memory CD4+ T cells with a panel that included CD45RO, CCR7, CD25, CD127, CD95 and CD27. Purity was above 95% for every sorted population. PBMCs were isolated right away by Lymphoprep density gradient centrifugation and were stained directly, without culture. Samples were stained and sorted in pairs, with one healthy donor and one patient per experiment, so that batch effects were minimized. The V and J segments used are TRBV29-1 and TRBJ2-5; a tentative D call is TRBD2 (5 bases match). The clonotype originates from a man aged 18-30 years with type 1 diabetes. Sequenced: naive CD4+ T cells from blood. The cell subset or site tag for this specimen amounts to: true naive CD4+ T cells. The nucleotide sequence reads TGCAGCGGGCGGGCCAAAGTGAGGGAGACCCAGTACTTC. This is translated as CSGRAKVRETQYF.